This entry lists 13 T cell receptor beta chains sequenced from one sample in a study of PD-1 blockade in classical Hodgkin lymphoma. All trial patients relapsed after autologous stem cell transplantation. Clones were sequenced by immunoSEQ multiplex PCR, and TCRdb holds only the in-frame ones, with some missing. The repertoire holds approximately 90,000 clones, with around 90% as singletons. The source material was peripheral blood mononuclear cells (PBMCs), sampled before the second cycle of nivolumab. All receptors derive from a human donor with classical Hodgkin lymphoma.

The V call is TRBV19, the J call TRBJ2-1, with 11 nucleotides matching TRBD1. Germline V gene sequence: CDR1 LNHDA, CDR2 SQIVND (reference sequence). Trimming took 6 bases from V and 6 from J; bases not matched to a gene: 13. CDR3 size: 17 residues. This CDR3 reads CASSSSAPGTGGNEQFF. The CDR3 DNA is TGTGCCAGTAGCTCATCAGCGCCCGGGACAGGGGGCAATGAGCAGTTCTTC.

CDR3 amino acids: CASSPPTIRMLNEQFF. CDR3 nucleotide sequence: TGTGCCAGCTCACCACCGACTATCCGTATGCTCAATGAGCAGTTCTTC. The chain recombines TRBV18 with TRBJ2-1; TRBD2 might be the D (5 bases). V was clipped by 0 bases and J by 6 bases, with 15 bases between them. CDR1 and CDR2 (germline): KGHSH, LQKENI. The CDR3 has 16 residues.

The gene calls are TRBV29-1 and TRBJ1-4; 7 bases match TRBD1. After removal of 7 bases from V and 2 bases from J, the junction contained 10 bases not matched to a gene. Germline V gene data show CDR1 as SQVTM and CDR2 as ANQGSEA. The CDR3 is 15 residues long. This chain's CDR3 is CSALSPGQTNEKLFF. The CDR3 DNA reads TGCAGCGCCCTCTCTCCGGGACAGACTAATGAAAAACTGTTTTTT.

The genes are TRBV30 and TRBJ2-1; TRBD2 aligns across 16 bases. Looked up from germline, CDR1 is GTSNPN and CDR2 is SVGIG (reference sequence). J gave up 6 bases and V 4 bases, and 30 bases lay outside the gene matches. The length of the CDR3 is 24 residues. Here the CDR3 DNA reads TGTGCCTGGAAGAGCTATTCGGGACTAGCGGGAGGGCCCCATAGGTCTTCATCGACCAATGAGCAGTTCTTC. It translates to CAWKSYSGLAGGPHRSSSTNEQFF.

Here the CDR3 DNA reads TGTGCCAGCAGCTTGGCCGGCGGGGGCACAGATACGCAGTATTTT. Its protein is CASSLAGGGTDTQYF. This chain connects TRBV5-4 to TRBJ2-3; D may be TRBD2 (6 bases). The CDR3 length is 15 residues. Deletions cut 0 bases from V and 1 base from J, with 9 bases between. Per germline, CDR1 SGHNT and CDR2 YYREEE (reference sequence).

The J gene is TRBJ2-7, the V gene TRBV7-2; TRBD1 is a possible D gene (6 bases). The V gene's germline CDR1 is SGHTA and CDR2 FQGNSA. The ends were cut back, 1 base at V and 0 bases at J, with 10 bases in the middle. The CDR3 runs 15 residues. The CDR3 nucleotides are TGTGCCAGCAGCTTAGTGATGGGACACTCCTACGAGCAGTACTTC. This sequence encodes CASSLVMGHSYEQYF.

The rearrangement links TRBV6-5 to TRBJ2-7, with D possibly being TRBD1 (6 bases). The CDR3 covers 16 residues. The germline V gene encodes CDR1 MNHEY and CDR2 SVGAGI. V was shortened by 1 base and J by 2 bases, with 15 bases between the two germline ends. The chain's CDR3 is CASSYFALGATYEQYF. DNA for the CDR3: TGTGCCAGCAGTTACTTTGCTTTGGGGGCGACCTACGAGCAGTACTTC.

The rearrangement joins TRBV11-3 to TRBJ2-7, with D unclear. Germline V CDR1 and CDR2: SGHNT, YENEEA. Between the trimmed V and J ends, which lost 6 bases and 4 bases, there was a span of 13 bases. CDR3 length: 13 residues. The chain's CDR3 is CASSRQGGYEQYF. CDR3 sequence (DNA): TGTGCCAGCAGTCGACAAGGCGGATACGAGCAGTACTTC.

This clone was detected a few times. This chain uses TRBV19 with TRBJ1-1; TRBD1 is a possible D gene (5 bases). The CDR3 sequence is 12 residues long. The germline V and J ends were trimmed by 8 bases and 7 bases, with 14 bases remaining between them. CDR1 and CDR2 from the germline V gene are LNHDA and SQIVND (reference sequence). CDR3 in amino acids: CASGSGGGEAFF. The CDR3, as DNA: TGTGCCAGTGGTTCGGGCGGGGGTGAAGCTTTCTTT.

This chain connects TRBV29-1 to TRBJ2-1; tentatively, D is TRBD1 (6 bases). From germline, CDR1 is SQVTM and CDR2 ANQGSEA. The V end was cut by 7 bases, the J end by 6 bases, with 16 bases between. This CDR3 is 13 amino acids long. The CDR3 spells CSDKTGTINEQFF. CDR3 nucleotides: TGCAGCGATAAGACAGGAACCATCAATGAGCAGTTCTTC.

This CDR3 reads CATSRGGGSRYGYTF. CDR3 in DNA: TGTGCCACCAGCAGAGGTGGGGGGTCCCGCTATGGCTACACCTTC. This sequence joins TRBV15 and TRBJ1-2; a weak D match, TRBD1 (5 bases). V lost 1 base to trimming and J lost 4 bases, with 13 bases between them. This CDR3 comprises 15 residues. Germline loops: CDR1 LNHNV, CDR2 YYDKDF (reference sequence).

The chain joins TRBV6-5 to TRBJ1-1; no reliable D call. The CDR3 runs 14 residues. Between the trimmed V and J ends, which lost 5 bases and 1 base, there was a span of 11 bases. CDR1 and CDR2 (germline): MNHEY, SVGAGI. The CDR3 loop reads CASSPGRENTEAFF. CDR3 DNA: TGTGCCAGCAGTCCTGGACGGGAGAACACTGAAGCTTTCTTT.

The chain combines TRBV29-1 with TRBJ1-2; TRBD1 might be the D (5 bases). This CDR3 is built from 15 residues. Trimming removed 0 bases from V and 2 bases from J, with 13 bases in between. The germline V gene has CDR1 SQVTM and CDR2 ANQGSEA. For the CDR3, the DNA is TGCAGCGTTGAAGATCAGGGACGGACGAACTATGGCTACACCTTC. Translated: CSVEDQGRTNYGYTF.